The 26 T cell receptor beta chains in this list originate from one sample, sequenced in a study of blood T cells in healthy people across ages. Together with a sample-barcoded 5' primer, a J-beta primer mix was included in a second PCR lasting about 6 to 11 cycles. TCRdb reanalysed the 5' RACE reads using MiXCR and keeps one entry per CDR3 protein. Of fewer than 1,200,000 distinct CDR3 sequences in the sample, roughly 24% were seen once. These data were likewise used in another study, on T cells of mothers and their children.

The sequenced sample consisted of blood. The receptors were gathered from a girl aged 2-9 years in good health.

The sample holds a few counts of this clonotype. This chain connects TRBV10-1 to TRBJ2-4; 9 bases are a match to TRBD2. This CDR3 is 14 amino acids long. The ends lost 10 bases at V and 10 bases at J; junction bases unmatched: 14. Germline V lookup: CDR1 WNHNN, CDR2 SYGVQD (reference sequence). The DNA of the CDR3 is TGCGCCACCAGAGCGCGGGAGGGCTCGGGGATTCAGTACTTC. Translation: CATRAREGSGIQYF.

This clonotype has only a few counts. The chain couples TRBV7-3 to TRBJ2-2; D is unresolved. The ends were cut back, 1 base at V and 0 bases at J, with 9 bases in the middle. Germline V CDR1 and CDR2: SGHTA, FQGTGA. The CDR3 covers 16 residues. The CDR3 sequence is CASSLSPDPNTGELFF. In DNA, the CDR3 is TGTGCCAGCAGCTTAAGTCCGGACCCGAACACCGGGGAGCTGTTTTTT.

The V and J genes are TRBV27 and TRBJ1-2, with D unclear. The germline gives CDR1 MNHEY, CDR2 SMNVEV (reference sequence). Trimming took 4 bases from V and 8 from J, leaving 14 bases between them. CDR3 size: 13 residues. Here the CDR3 reads CASSSPLGLGYTF. CDR3 nucleotides: TGTGCCAGCAGTTCTCCTTTAGGGCTCGGCTACACCTTC.

The count of this clonotype is one. This chain uses TRBV6-1 with TRBJ1-2; D gene uncertain. The CDR3 runs 13 residues. V was trimmed by 7 bases and J by 4 bases, leaving 13 bases between them. Looked up from germline, CDR1 is MNHNS and CDR2 is SASEGT. CDR3: CASILMLGYGYTF. For the CDR3, the DNA is TGTGCCAGCATTCTTATGCTTGGCTATGGCTACACCTTC.

J is TRBJ2-1 and V is TRBV5-6, with D maybe TRBD2 (5 bases). Germline CDR1 reads SGHDT; CDR2 reads YYEEEE. Deletions cut 6 bases from V and 0 bases from J, with 16 bases between. The CDR3 extends over 16 amino acids. The CDR3 is CASILRAGSSYNEQFF. The CDR3 DNA follows: TGTGCCAGCATCCTTAGGGCGGGCAGCTCCTACAATGAGCAGTTCTTC.

In this sample, this clonotype turned up a few times. This chain connects TRBV11-2 to TRBJ2-4; TRBD1 or TRBD2 may be the D gene (5 bases each). Per the germline V gene, CDR1 is SGHAT and CDR2 is FQNNGV. The germline V and J ends were trimmed by 0 bases and 0 bases, with 18 bases remaining between them. The CDR3 covers 19 residues. CDR3 residues: CASSLDGGAMNLAKNIQYF. Here the CDR3 DNA reads TGTGCCAGCAGCTTAGATGGGGGAGCGATGAACCTAGCCAAAAACATTCAGTACTTC.

V usage is TRBV5-1 and J usage is TRBJ1-1; tentative D call: TRBD1 (6 bases). This CDR3 has 15 amino acids. Trimming left V 3 bases short and J 0 bases short, with 12 bases between. Germline lookup yields CDR1 SGHRS and CDR2 YFSETQ. CDR3: CASSWEDSLNTEAFF. The CDR3 region has the DNA TGCGCCAGCAGCTGGGAGGACAGTTTGAACACTGAAGCTTTCTTT.

This clonotype showed up just a few times. This chain joins TRBV13 and TRBJ1-3; no clear D gene. Germline values: CDR1 PRHDT, CDR2 FYEKMQ (reference sequence). The CDR3 covers 20 residues. V lost 5 bases and J 0 bases, leaving 26 bases between the germline ends. The CDR3 nucleotides are TGTGCCAGCAGCCTCTCACCGGGTACATTAAAGGATAGCTCTGGAAACACCATATATTTT. Amino acids: CASSLSPGTLKDSSGNTIYF.

This chain links TRBV12-3 or TRBV12-4 with TRBJ2-3; D unresolved. CDR3 length equals 14 residues. The V end lost 4 bases, the J end lost 2 bases, and 10 bases lay between the germline ends. For the CDR3, the DNA is TGTGCCAGCAGTTCTTCCAGGAACACAGATACGCAGTATTTT. Protein sequence: CASSSSRNTDTQYF.

This clonotype was picked up a small number of times. V gene TRBV10-3 combines with J gene TRBJ2-3, with 10 bases identical to TRBD2. V was clipped by 2 bases and J by 4 bases; unmatched bases: 9. The CDR3 is 17 amino acids. The V gene's germline CDR1 is ENHRY and CDR2 SYGVKD. DNA of the CDR3: TGTGCCATCAGTGAGGCCCAGCGGGGGGGAATGGCAGATACGCAGTATTTT. Protein sequence: CAISEAQRGGMADTQYF.

The rearrangement uses TRBV4-1 and TRBJ2-1; the D is unclear. The CDR3 is 15 amino acids. The V gene's germline CDR1 is MGHRA and CDR2 YSYEKL. Trimming removed 1 base from V and 4 bases from J, with 11 bases in between. CDR3 DNA: TGCGCCAGCAGCCAAGCATGGGGTAAATACAATGAGCAGTTCTTC. Its translation is CASSQAWGKYNEQFF.

There are a few counts of this clonotype. The chain couples TRBV29-1 to TRBJ1-5; 9 bases map to TRBD1. With 6 bases clipped from V and 7 bases from J, the junction kept 4 bases outside the gene matches. The V gene's germline CDR1 is SQVTM and CDR2 ANQGSEA. The CDR3 spans 12 residues. In DNA, the CDR3 is TGCAGCGTAGAGGACAGGGGACAGCCCCAGCATTTT. Residues: CSVEDRGQPQHF.

The chain employs TRBV12-3 or TRBV12-4 and TRBJ2-7; D might be TRBD1 (7 bases). With the DNA end fitting TRBJ2-1 better, the J assignment may be wrong. CDR3 length: 17 amino acids. CDR3 protein: CASSFSGSGDQGDEQFF. The CDR3 coding sequence is TGTGCCAGCAGTTTTTCCGGCTCGGGGGACCAGGGGGATGAGCAGTTCTTC.

This chain uses TRBV5-1 with TRBJ2-7, with 8 positions matching TRBD1. Germline-derived CDR1 and CDR2 are SGHRS and YFSETQ. The CDR3 runs to 14 residues. The V gene end was trimmed by 4 bases and the J gene end by 2 bases; junction bases not matched to a gene: 5. The CDR3 loop reads CASSDQGAAYEQYF. DNA for the CDR3: TGCGCCAGCAGCGATCAGGGGGCCGCCTACGAGCAGTACTTC.

As concerns this clonotype: One junction end disagrees with the germline gene, perhaps due to a read error. The chain is built from TRBV6-5 and TRBJ1-1, with D perhaps TRBD1 (5 bases). Per germline, CDR1 MNHEY and CDR2 SVGAGI. The CDR3 consists of 13 residues. CDR3: CASSYSGTFEAFF. CDR3 nucleotide sequence: TGTGCCAGCAGTTACTCGGGGACTTTTGAAGCATTCTTT.

This clonotype was seen more than once but under ten times. The chain uses TRBV20-1 and TRBJ1-5, with D perhaps TRBD1 (5 bases). V was pared by 2 bases and J by 0 bases, with 11 bases between. Germline V gene data show CDR1 as DFQATT and CDR2 as SNEGSKA (reference sequence). The length of the CDR3 is 15 residues. The CDR3, as DNA: TGCAGTGCTAGACTTATAAGGGGTAGCAATCAGCCCCAGCATTTT. Translating gives CSARLIRGSNQPQHF.

V usage is TRBV9 and J usage is TRBJ2-5; D tentatively reads TRBD1 or TRBD2 (6 bases each). The last part of the DNA fits TRBJ2-1 better; the J call may be wrong. This CDR3 comprises 15 residues. From germline, CDR1 is SGDLS and CDR2 YYNGEE. Here the CDR3 reads CASSVWGRGGDEQFF. CDR3 sequence (DNA): TGTGCCAGCAGCGTCTGGGGCAGGGGAGGCGATGAGCAGTTCTTC.

The rearrangement joins TRBV7-9 to TRBJ2-2; 8 bases align to TRBD1. The V and J ends lost 11 bases and 2 bases, in that order; junction bases with no gene match: 7. The germline CDR1 and CDR2 sequences are SEHNR and FQNEAQ (reference sequence). The CDR3 runs to 14 residues. For the CDR3, the DNA is TGTGCCTCACCAGGACAGGGTAACACCGGGGAGCTGTTTTTT. Protein product: CASPGQGNTGELFF.

This clonotype was observed a handful of times. The gene calls are TRBV7-9 and TRBJ1-2; D ambiguous. There are 13 residues in the CDR3. The germline gives CDR1 SEHNR, CDR2 FQNEAQ (reference sequence). Trimming shortened V by 3 bases and J by 0 bases, and 5 bases separated the two germline ends. CDR3 amino acids: CASSFLTNYGYTF. For the CDR3, the DNA is TGTGCCAGCAGCTTTTTGACTAACTATGGCTACACCTTC.

As to this clonotype: The junction differs from germline at one of its ends, possibly a read error. The chain carries TRBV5-6 and TRBJ2-3; no clear D gene. The length of the CDR3 is 12 residues. Germline CDR1 and CDR2: SGHDT and YYEEEE. For the CDR3, the DNA is TGTGCCAGCAGTTATCCCACAGATATGCAGTATTTT. This translates into CASSYPTDMQYF.

This clonotype appeared a few times. V and J are TRBV7-3 and TRBJ2-3; TRBD2 aligns across 8 bases. Germline-derived CDR1 and CDR2 are SGHTA and FQGTGA. J lost 1 base, V lost 0 bases, and 3 bases had no gene match. The CDR3 runs to 16 residues. CDR3 sequence (DNA): TGTGCCAGCAGCTTAACACCGACTAGCGGCACAGATACGCAGTATTTT. Its translation is CASSLTPTSGTDTQYF. The whole variable domain, remainder taken from reference TRBV7-3 and TRBJ2-3, is GAGVSQTPSNKVTEKGKYVELRCDPISGHTALYWYRQSLGQGPEFLIYFQGTGAADDSGLPNDRFFAVRPEGSVSTLKIQRTERGDSAVYLCASSLTPTSGTDTQYFGPGTRLTVL.

The V and J genes are TRBV12-3 or TRBV12-4 and TRBJ1-1, with a possible D match to TRBD1 (5 bases). V was trimmed by 7 bases and J by 5 bases, leaving 20 bases between them. This CDR3 region has 15 residues. In DNA, the CDR3 is TGTGCCAGCACGGACGGGGGGGTCCGAGGGACTGAAGCTTTCTTT. Amino acids: CASTDGGVRGTEAFF.

This clonotype occurred a few times. The junction does not match germline at one end; this may be a read error. This sequence joins TRBV29-1 and TRBJ2-5; D remains ambiguous. Looked up from germline, CDR1 is SQVTM and CDR2 is ANQGSEA. This CDR3 comprises 13 residues. The CDR3 DNA reads as TGCAGCGCTGAATACTTCAGTCCAGAGACCCAGTACTTC. It specifies CSAEYFSPETQYF. The full variable domain, in which reference TRBV29-1 and TRBJ2-5 provide the parts outside the CDR3, is SAVISQKPSRDICQRGTSLTIQCQVDSQVTMMFWYRQQPGQSLTLIATANQGSEATYESGFVIDKFPISRPNLTFSTLTVSNMSPEDSSIYLCSAEYFSPETQYFGPGTRLLVL.

The chain joins TRBV25-1 to TRBJ1-2; D gene uncertain. V lost 6 bases, J lost 6 bases, and 20 bases lay in between. Germline loops: CDR1 MGHDK, CDR2 SYGVNS. The CDR3 has 15 residues. CDR3 DNA sequence: TGTGCCAGCAGACCTTCAGCGGGGATCAATCATGGCTACACCTTC. The encoded protein is CASRPSAGINHGYTF.

The V and J genes are TRBV20-1 and TRBJ2-5; D gene unclear. V dropped 3 bases and J dropped 5 bases, with 13 bases sitting between them. The CDR3 is made up of 13 amino acids. The germline gives CDR1 DFQATT, CDR2 SNEGSKA (reference sequence). As DNA, the CDR3 is TGCAGTGCTAGTCGGTCTAACATGGAGACCCAGTACTTC. Translated, it gives CSASRSNMETQYF.

This clonotype was counted between two and nine times. This chain connects TRBV28 to TRBJ2-3, with a tentative D call TRBD2 (7 bases). Germline V gene data show CDR1 as MDHEN and CDR2 as SYDVKM. The CDR3 is 16 amino acids. Trimming left V 5 bases short and J 0 bases short, with 15 bases between. The CDR3 reads CASSPFRGASTDTQYF. In DNA form, the CDR3 reads TGTGCCAGCAGTCCCTTCCGGGGGGCTAGCACAGATACGCAGTATTTT. Variable domain in full (rest from reference TRBV28 and TRBJ2-3): DVKVTQSSRYLVKRTGEKVFLECVQDMDHENMFWYRQDPGLGLRLIYFSYDVKMKEKGDIPEGYSVSREKKERFSLILESASTNQTSMYLCASSPFRGASTDTQYFGPGTRLTVL.